Each of the 24 T cell receptor beta chains below was sequenced from the same sample in a study of blood T cell repertoires in COVID-19. TCRdb keeps only in-frame clones here, not all; method: immunoSEQ multiplex PCR. The sample holds about 270,000 clones, around 89% seen once. The sample was PBMCs or T cells enriched from blood (not recorded which). These receptors all stem from a woman in her thirties or forties with acute COVID-19.

This chain joins TRBV7-2 and TRBJ2-3, with D tentatively TRBD2 (6 bases). The V and J ends lost 4 bases and 6 bases respectively, with 14 bases between them. CDR1 SGHTA and CDR2 FQGNSA come from the germline V gene. The CDR3 totals 14 residues. The CDR3 is CASSSGVAWDTQYF. The CDR3 DNA follows: TGTGCCAGCAGCTCGGGGGTAGCATGGGATACGCAGTATTTT.

The V call is TRBV5-1, the J call TRBJ2-5; tentatively, D is TRBD1 (6 bases). Germline V gene sequence: CDR1 SGHRS, CDR2 YFSETQ. The V and J ends lost 4 bases and 4 bases respectively, with 14 bases between them. The CDR3 totals 14 residues. This CDR3 is CASSITGSGETQYF. The CDR3 DNA follows: TGCGCCAGCAGCATTACAGGGTCGGGAGAGACCCAGTACTTC.

This rearrangement joins TRBV13 to TRBJ1-2; 7 nucleotides match TRBD1. CDR1 is PRHDT and CDR2 is FYEKMQ in the germline V gene (reference sequence). The CDR3 consists of 16 residues. V shed 5 bases and J 7 bases; nucleotides not matched to a gene: 16. The CDR3 DNA is TGTGCCAGCAGCGAGAGCCCAGGGGGAAAACTGGTTGGCTACACCTTC. Amino acids: CASSESPGGKLVGYTF.

The CDR3 reads CSGTFLAKNIQYF. CDR3 nucleotides: TGCAGCGGGACTTTCTTAGCCAAAAACATTCAGTACTTC. J is TRBJ2-4 and V is TRBV29-1; tentatively, D is TRBD2 (5 bases). V was clipped by 7 bases and J by 0 bases, with 10 bases between them. The CDR3 is 13 residues long. Looked up from germline, CDR1 is SQVTM and CDR2 is ANQGSEA.

CDR3 region: CATSGGSGGRLVQFF. The CDR3 nucleotides are TGTGCCACCAGTGGGGGATCGGGAGGGCGGTTGGTGCAGTTCTTC. The chain couples TRBV24-1 to TRBJ2-1; 8 bases map to TRBD2. The CDR3 extends over 15 amino acids. CDR1 and CDR2 from the germline V gene are KGHDR and SFDVKD. With V trimmed by 5 bases and J by 12 bases, 14 bases remained unmatched.

The chain carries TRBV30 and TRBJ2-3; D is unclear. Trimming took 0 bases from V and 0 from J, leaving 13 bases between them. The CDR3 is 16 amino acids. The germline CDR1 and CDR2 sequences are GTSNPN and SVGIG (reference sequence). DNA of the CDR3: TGTGCCTGGAGTGTACTCCAGCGTGTAAGCACAGATACGCAGTATTTT. Protein: CAWSVLQRVSTDTQYF.

The chain combines TRBV7-8 with TRBJ1-2; 7 nucleotides match TRBD1. The ends lost 5 bases at V and 3 bases at J; junction bases unmatched: 9. The CDR3 runs to 15 residues. From germline, CDR1 is SGHVS and CDR2 FQNEAQ. The CDR3 nucleotides are TGTGCCAGCAGCGCACAGGGGTTTGCTTACTATGGCTACACCTTC. Its protein is CASSAQGFAYYGYTF.

This clone was recorded a few times. The J gene is TRBJ2-5, the V gene TRBV7-9, with TRBD2 matching over 13 bases. Trimming took 4 bases from V and 4 from J; bases not matched to a gene: 3. Germline CDR1 reads SEHNR; CDR2 reads FQNEAQ (reference sequence). The CDR3 contains 15 residues. Here the CDR3 reads CASSWTSGSLETQYF. Written as DNA, the CDR3 is TGTGCCAGCAGCTGGACTAGCGGGAGTTTAGAGACCCAGTACTTC. Full variable domain (remainder filled in from reference TRBV7-9 and TRBJ2-5): DTGVSQNPRHKITKRGQNVTFRCDPISEHNRLYWYRQTLGQGPEFLTYFQNEAQLEKSRLLSDRFSAERPKGSFSTLEIQRTEQGDSAMYLCASSWTSGSLETQYFGPGTRLLVL.

The chain has TRBV4-2 and TRBJ1-1, with D unclear. This CDR3 contains 14 residues. The V gene lost 1 base and the J gene lost 1 base, with 7 bases spanning the gap. Per the germline V gene, CDR1 is LGHNA and CDR2 is YNFKEQ. CDR3 sequence: CASSQAGGNTEAFF. The CDR3, as DNA: TGTGCCAGCAGCCAAGCCGGAGGGAACACTGAAGCTTTCTTT.

The CDR3 DNA reads TGCGCCAGCAGCTTGGGGGAGTTCAATCAGCCCCAGCATTTT. Translated, it gives CASSLGEFNQPQHF. The chain recombines TRBV5-1 with TRBJ1-5; D remains unclear. Germline CDR1 reads SGHRS; CDR2 reads YFSETQ. This CDR3 spans 14 amino acids. Trimming stripped 0 bases from V and 3 bases from J, with 7 bases between.

V usage is TRBV5-6 and J usage is TRBJ1-3, with 7 nucleotides matching TRBD1. V gave up 4 bases and J gave up 3 bases; unmatched junction bases: 7. CDR3 length: 15 residues. Looked up from germline, CDR1 is SGHDT and CDR2 is YYEEEE. CDR3 sequence: CASSGDSIFGNTIYF. The CDR3 nucleotides read TGTGCCAGCAGCGGGGACAGTATATTTGGAAACACCATATATTTT. The whole variable domain, remainder taken from reference TRBV5-6 and TRBJ1-3, is DAGVTQSPTHLIKTRGQQVTLRCSPKSGHDTVSWYQQALGQGPQFIFQYYEEEERQRGNFPDRFSGHQFPNYSSELNVNALLLGDSALYLCASSGDSIFGNTIYFGEGSWLTVV.

The chain recombines TRBV5-1 with TRBJ1-6, with no clear D. Germline assignment: CDR1 SGHRS and CDR2 YFSETQ. The CDR3 runs 16 residues. V was trimmed by 5 bases and J by 0 bases, leaving 12 bases between them. In nucleotides, the CDR3 is TGCGCCAGCAGAGTACGGGAAAGCTCCTATAATTCACCCCTCCACTTT. Protein product: CASRVRESSYNSPLHF.

The V and J genes are TRBV29-1 and TRBJ2-1; D is possibly TRBD2 (5 bases). Germline CDR1 reads SQVTM; CDR2 reads ANQGSEA. CDR3 length: 13 amino acids. V dropped 4 bases and J dropped 4 bases, with 11 bases sitting between them. CDR3 sequence (DNA): TGCAGCGTTGTGTTAGCGAGGTACAATGAGCAGTTCTTC. Its translation is CSVVLARYNEQFF.

This sequence joins TRBV18 and TRBJ1-4; D gene uncertain. V gave up 5 bases and J gave up 8 bases, with 21 bases separating them. Germline V gene lookup returns CDR1 KGHSH and CDR2 LQKENI. The CDR3 sequence is 16 residues long. The DNA for the CDR3 is TGTGCCAGCTCAGGATCCCGGGTCGGGTTCGGCGAAAAACTGTTTTTT. It encodes CASSGSRVGFGEKLFF.

This clone has just a few counts. The chain joins TRBV14 to TRBJ2-4; 9 nucleotides align to TRBD2. The CDR3 sequence is 17 residues long. With 0 bases clipped from V and 4 bases from J, the junction kept 7 bases outside the gene matches. Per the germline V gene, CDR1 is SGHDN and CDR2 is FVKESK. The CDR3 spells CASSQDGLAGKKNIQYF. The CDR3, as DNA: TGTGCCAGCAGCCAAGATGGGCTAGCGGGAAAAAAAAACATTCAGTACTTC.

The genes are TRBV2 and TRBJ1-1; 11 bases align to TRBD1. The ends lost 6 bases at V and 5 bases at J; junction bases unmatched: 5. The CDR3 sequence is 14 residues long. The V gene's germline CDR1 is SNHLY and CDR2 FYNNEI. CDR3: CASSRTGGGTEAFF. The CDR3 DNA reads TGTGCCAGCAGCCGGACAGGGGGCGGAACTGAAGCTTTCTTT.

The CDR3 bases are TGTGCCAGCAGTCCAGGGGGTACGGAGACCCAGTACTTC. Its protein is CASSPGGTETQYF. The V gene is TRBV28, the J gene TRBJ2-5; 7 positions match TRBD1. V was clipped by 5 bases and J by 5 bases; unmatched bases: 5. This CDR3 spans 13 amino acids. Germline loops: CDR1 MDHEN, CDR2 SYDVKM.

The genes are TRBV20-1 and TRBJ2-4; TRBD2 matches 8 bases. V lost 3 bases to trimming and J lost 3 bases; unmatched junction nucleotides: 10. Germline values: CDR1 DFQATT, CDR2 SNEGSKA (reference sequence). CDR3 length equals 16 residues. CDR3 in DNA: TGCAGTGCTAGTCAGCGGGGGCGGGGAGACAAAAACATTCAGTACTTC. It specifies CSASQRGRGDKNIQYF.

Worth noting for this clone: A junction end diverges from the germline sequence, so it may reflect a read error. The chain has TRBV3-1 (or the pseudogene TRBV3-2) and TRBJ2-7; 13 bases fit TRBD2. Germline V CDR1 and CDR2: LGHDT, YNNKEL (reference sequence). This CDR3 is built from 15 residues. The CDR3 reads CASSQVPGLAGLEDF. The CDR3 nucleotides are TGTGCCAGCAGCCAAGTCCCGGGACTAGCGGGACTAGAGGACTTC.

This sequence joins TRBV19 and TRBJ1-1; 8 bases fit TRBD1. Germline lookup yields CDR1 LNHDA and CDR2 SQIVND (reference sequence). The CDR3 sequence is 14 residues long. The V segment lost 6 bases and the J segment 6 bases; nucleotides outside the gene matches: 9. CDR3 residues: CASSFTGGISEAFF. Written as DNA, the CDR3 is TGTGCCAGTAGCTTTACAGGGGGTATATCTGAAGCTTTCTTT.

This clone has just one count. This chain connects TRBV30 to TRBJ1-1; 7 positions match TRBD1. V lost 5 bases, J lost 3 bases, and 9 bases stayed unmatched. Germline V CDR1 and CDR2: GTSNPN, SVGIG (reference sequence). This CDR3 is built from 14 residues. The CDR3 spells CAWGTGVQDTEAFF. Here the CDR3 DNA reads TGTGCCTGGGGTACAGGGGTACAGGACACTGAAGCTTTCTTT.

The V gene is TRBV4-1, the J gene TRBJ2-1; D remains unclear. The CDR3 has 16 amino acids. V was clipped by 0 bases and J by 6 bases, with 15 bases between them. CDR1 is MGHRA, CDR2 YSYEKL, per germline. CDR3 protein: CASSQDGNVFFNEQFF. In DNA form, the CDR3 reads TGCGCCAGCAGCCAAGATGGCAATGTTTTCTTCAATGAGCAGTTCTTC.

This clone was detected once. This sequence joins TRBV6-5 and TRBJ1-1, with D possibly matching TRBD1 (6 bases). V was shortened by 2 bases and J by 3 bases, with 13 bases between the two germline ends. CDR3 size: 15 residues. The germline CDR1 and CDR2 sequences are MNHEY and SVGAGI. CDR3 amino acids: CASSYLGQIDTEAFF. Written as DNA, the CDR3 is TGTGCCAGCAGTTACCTTGGACAGATTGACACTGAAGCTTTCTTT.

The rearrangement joins TRBV29-1 to TRBJ1-1; 10 bases agree with TRBD1. Germline trimming cut 7 bases from V and 5 bases from J; bases unmatched to any gene: 4. Germline CDR1 reads SQVTM; CDR2 reads ANQGSEA. This CDR3 contains 12 residues. CDR3 DNA: TGCAGCGCGGGACAGGGGCATACTGAAGCTTTCTTT. This encodes CSAGQGHTEAFF.